The clone carrying this T cell receptor (beta chain) showed up just a few times. No antigen is known for it. The CDR3 is 14 amino acids. The germline gives CDR1 SGHAT, CDR2 FQNNGV. Unmatched junction bases numbered 5, after V lost 5 bases and J lost 2 bases. This sample is drawn from a study of T cell repertoires in cytomegalovirus infection. Study background: Based on public TCR beta signatures, there were indications of CMV infection and of a matching HLA type.

One entry per CDR3 protein results from TCRdb running MiXCR on the reads. The sample lists about half a million distinct CDR3 sequences; about 42% were seen once. Overall study results and limits: The study identified carriers of CMV plus the relevant HLA from cumulative public TCR beta family frequency. The study found HLA-C-restricted CMV-specific TCR beta clonotypes dominating the ex vivo response.

V is TRBV11-2 and J is TRBJ2-5; 7 bases are shared with TRBD1. The source is a human donor in good health (CMV status not recorded). Some clones in this sample may be carry-over from other donors' samples. This material consisted of cultured PBMCs, taken from culture after CMV antigen stimulation. The DNA for the CDR3 is TGTGCCAGCAGCCCACGGGACAGACAAGAGACCCAGTACTTC. Its protein product is CASSPRDRQETQYF. The entire variable domain, with the rest obtained from reference TRBV11-2 and TRBJ2-5, is as follows: EAGVAQSPRYKIIEKRQSVAFWCNPISGHATLYWYQQILGQGPKLLIQFQNNGVVDDSQLPKDRFSAERLKGVDSTLKIQPAKLEDSAVYLCASSPRDRQETQYFGPGTRLLVL.